The 19 T cell receptor beta chains presented below share a single source sample, sequenced in a study of T cell repertoires in cytomegalovirus infection. Their cognate antigens are unknown. In TCRdb, the reads were re-called with MiXCR into one record per CDR3 protein. The sample records approximately 1,000,000 distinct CDR3 sequences, under 40% being singletons. The starting material was cultured CD8+ T cells from PBMCs, obtained from culture after CMV antigen stimulation. The receptors here all came from a human donor in good health (CMV status not recorded). Some clones in this sample may be carry-over from other donors' samples.

The J gene is TRBJ2-1, the V gene TRBV6-5, with 10 bases fitting TRBD2. V was clipped by 5 bases and J by 8 bases; unmatched bases: 6. In germline, CDR1 is MNHEY, CDR2 SVGAGI. The CDR3 is made up of 14 amino acids. This CDR3 is CASSPSGGEHEQFF. The CDR3 region has the DNA TGTGCCAGCAGTCCTAGCGGGGGTGAACATGAGCAGTTCTTC.

This clonotype was seen a handful of times. This rearrangement joins TRBV12-3 or TRBV12-4 to TRBJ1-1; 9 bases are shared with TRBD1. After removal of 4 bases from V and 4 bases from J, the junction contained 7 bases not matched to a gene. This CDR3 has 15 amino acids. The CDR3 nucleotides are TGTGCCAGCAGTTCTGACCCGGGACAGGGCACTGAAGCTTTCTTT. Translating gives CASSSDPGQGTEAFF.

This clonotype was seen just once. A read error is possible here, since a much larger clone lies one base away. The chain combines TRBV28 with TRBJ2-3; TRBD1 might be the D (5 bases). Germline loops: CDR1 MDHEN, CDR2 SYDVKM. This CDR3 is built from 14 residues. Here the CDR3 DNA reads TGTGCCAACAGTTTAAGGGGCGATCCAGATACGCAGTATTTT. Translated: CANSLRGDPDTQYF.

This clonotype appeared many times. The chain combines TRBV12-3 or TRBV12-4 with TRBJ2-6; D gene unclear. The CDR3 has 19 residues. Trimming pared 3 bases from V and 0 bases from J, leaving 18 bases between. The CDR3 loop reads CASSFYVRTLVSGANVLTF. In DNA form, the CDR3 reads TGTGCCAGCAGTTTTTATGTTCGGACGTTGGTCTCTGGGGCCAACGTCCTGACTTTC.

This chain joins TRBV12-3 or TRBV12-4 and TRBJ1-2; the match to TRBD1 covers 7 bases. V lost 6 bases, J lost 2 bases, and 12 bases stayed unmatched. This CDR3 comprises 16 residues. The CDR3 loop reads CASRNGQALLNYGYTF. The CDR3 DNA follows: TGTGCCAGCAGGAACGGACAGGCCCTTTTGAACTATGGCTACACCTTC.

This clonotype was counted ten times or more. V usage is TRBV7-9 and J usage is TRBJ2-1; 10 bases align to TRBD2. CDR1 SEHNR and CDR2 FQNEAQ come from the germline V gene (reference sequence). V gave up 7 bases and J gave up 7 bases; unmatched junction bases: 10. The CDR3 runs to 15 residues. As DNA, the CDR3 is TGTGCCAGCACCCCCCCCGGGACTAGCGATAATGAGCAGTTCTTC. It yields the protein CASTPPGTSDNEQFF.

This clonotype was observed a few times. The chain is built from TRBV12-3 or TRBV12-4 and TRBJ1-2; TRBD1 agrees at 8 bases. Unmatched junction bases numbered 4, after V lost 3 bases and J lost 4 bases. The CDR3 runs 14 residues. CDR3 sequence reads: CASSLFGQGYGYTF. The CDR3 DNA reads as TGTGCCAGCAGTTTGTTTGGACAGGGCTATGGCTACACCTTC.

V usage is TRBV27 and J usage is TRBJ1-4, with 8 bases identical to TRBD1. The CDR3 spans 16 residues. With 8 bases clipped from V and 8 bases from J, the junction kept 16 bases outside the gene matches. CDR1 MNHEY and CDR2 SMNVEV come from the germline V gene (reference sequence). CDR3 sequence: CASGKTGATLWEKLFF. The CDR3 nucleotides read TGTGCCAGCGGGAAGACAGGGGCGACGTTGTGGGAAAAACTGTTTTTT.

With regard to this clonotype: Germline and junction disagree at one end, which may indicate a read error. This rearrangement joins TRBV6-5 to TRBJ2-3; D may correspond to TRBD1 or TRBD2 (6 bases each). CDR1 is MNHEY, CDR2 SVGAGI, per germline. CDR3 length: 12 residues. The CDR3 region is CVSRGLLPTQYF. CDR3 in DNA: TGTGTCAGCAGGGGACTTCTTCCCACGCAGTATTTT.

The gene calls are TRBV29-1 and TRBJ2-1; 9 bases line up with TRBD2. The CDR3 runs 14 residues. Unmatched junction bases numbered 5, after V lost 4 bases and J lost 4 bases. Germline assignment: CDR1 SQVTM and CDR2 ANQGSEA. In nucleotides, the CDR3 is TGCAGCGTTGTTGGAGCGGGGGGATACAATGAGCAGTTCTTC. Encoded protein: CSVVGAGGYNEQFF.

This clonotype was seen a few times. This chain joins TRBV10-2 and TRBJ1-2; D gene unclear. With 8 bases removed from V and 0 bases from J, the gap between germline ends came to 7 bases. Germline lookup yields CDR1 WSHSY and CDR2 SAAADI. CDR3 size: 12 residues. Written as DNA, the CDR3 is TGCGCCAGCGTAGATGCTAACTATGGCTACACCTTC. Protein sequence: CASVDANYGYTF.

The chain carries TRBV4-1 and TRBJ2-3; D is perhaps TRBD2 (5 bases). The germline V gene encodes CDR1 MGHRA and CDR2 YSYEKL. V shed 6 bases and J shed 2 bases, with 12 bases lying between them. The CDR3 spans 14 residues. In DNA, the CDR3 is TGCGCCAGCAGTGACGAGGGTTACACAGATACGCAGTATTTT. Its protein product is CASSDEGYTDTQYF.

The V call is TRBV3-1, the J call TRBJ2-3, with no clear D. Deletions cut 6 bases from V and 0 bases from J, with 13 bases between. The CDR3 extends over 15 amino acids. Germline values: CDR1 LGHDT, CDR2 YNNKEL (reference sequence). In DNA, the CDR3 is TGTGCCAGCAGTTACCCCGGTGGAAGCACAGATACGCAGTATTTT. Translated: CASSYPGGSTDTQYF.

A few counts support this clonotype. The chain has TRBV19 and TRBJ1-6, with 9 positions matching TRBD1. The CDR3 extends over 14 amino acids. Germline CDR1 LNHDA, CDR2 SQIVND (reference sequence). V dropped 4 bases and J dropped 14; count of bases not matched to a gene: 9. In DNA form, the CDR3 reads TGTGCCAGTAGTAAGGAGGGGACAGGGAGTTCCCTCCACTTT. It is translated as CASSKEGTGSSLHF.

This clonotype has just a few counts. The chain has TRBV2 and TRBJ1-5, with D possibly TRBD1 on 6 matching bases. The germline V and J ends were trimmed by 8 bases and 0 bases, with 14 bases remaining between them. The V gene's germline CDR1 is SNHLY and CDR2 FYNNEI. CDR3 length equals 15 residues. The CDR3, as DNA: TGTGCCAGCCGACAGGTCCTCAATAGCAATCAGCCCCAGCATTTT. Its protein product is CASRQVLNSNQPQHF. The whole variable domain, filled in from reference TRBV2 and TRBJ1-5, reads EPEVTQTPSHQVTQMGQEVILRCVPISNHLYFYWYRQILGQKVEFLVSFYNNEISEKSEIFDDQFSVERPDGSNFTLKIRSTKLEDSAMYFCASRQVLNSNQPQHFGDGTRLSIL.

This clonotype has at least ten counts. The chain uses TRBV7-2 and TRBJ2-3; D may be TRBD2 (5 bases). V was shortened by 5 bases and J by 2 bases, with 8 bases between the two germline ends. This CDR3 has 13 residues. Per germline, CDR1 SGHTA and CDR2 FQGNSA. CDR3 DNA sequence: TGTGCCAGCAGCCAAGACTACACAGATACGCAGTATTTT. Its protein product is CASSQDYTDTQYF.

This chain connects TRBV6-5 to TRBJ2-1; the D is unclear. The ends were cut back, 0 bases at V and 6 bases at J, with 15 bases in the middle. The CDR3 runs 16 residues. CDR1 and CDR2 from the germline V gene are MNHEY and SVGAGI. CDR3 DNA: TGTGCCAGCAGTTACTCGCGGAGTAGATGGGGCAATGAGCAGTTCTTC. Its protein is CASSYSRSRWGNEQFF.

This clonotype was seen a few times. The CDR3 here is CASSLHPGQGGTGELFF. CDR3 DNA: TGTGCCAGCAGCCTCCACCCCGGACAGGGAGGCACCGGGGAGCTGTTTTTT. The chain recombines TRBV14 with TRBJ2-2, with TRBD1 identical over 8 bases. Trimming cost V 4 bases and J 4 bases; bases outside gene matches: 11. Looked up from germline, CDR1 is SGHDN and CDR2 is FVKESK. CDR3 length equals 17 residues.

The V gene is TRBV12-3 or TRBV12-4, the J gene TRBJ2-3; maybe TRBD1 (7 bases). The CDR3 runs to 15 residues. The V gene lost 7 bases and the J gene lost 0 bases, with 14 bases spanning the gap. Here the CDR3 DNA reads TGTGCCAGCAAACCAGGGGGGACTAGCACAGATACGCAGTATTTT. Translation: CASKPGGTSTDTQYF.